The sequence of this T cell receptor (beta chain) was determined in a study of cytomegalovirus exposure and HLA in healthy donors. Study information: The roughly 100 million unique TCR beta sequences, from roughly 170 million T cells, were found by an earlier analysis.

The CDR3 covers 15 residues. Germline CDR1 and CDR2: SNHLY and FYNNEI. Regarding this clone: Its antigen is unidentified. One end of the junction varies from germline; a read error may be responsible.

Primers: 60 Vbeta forward and 13 Jbeta reverse. Some clones are missing from TCRdb's copy, which holds only in-frame ones; the method was immunoSEQ multiplex PCR. The sample comprises fewer than 150,000 clones, under 85% of which are singletons, and approximately 5.4% rests with the top ten. Study-wide results and caveats: With later analysis, a missense DCLRE1C variant became linked to TCR beta V- and J-gene trimming. In a later analysis, TCR association rates varied by HLA locus: DRB1 most, HLA-C fewest.

The source of this sequence is a woman in her fifties or sixties in good health and CMV-seropositive. Sequencing was carried out using PBMCs. V usage is TRBV2 and J usage is TRBJ2-2, with TRBD2 identical over 10 bases. Here the CDR3 DNA reads TGTCCCAGCGAGAGACTAGCGGGGAACACCGGGGAGCTGTTTTTT. It is translated as CPSERLAGNTGELFF.